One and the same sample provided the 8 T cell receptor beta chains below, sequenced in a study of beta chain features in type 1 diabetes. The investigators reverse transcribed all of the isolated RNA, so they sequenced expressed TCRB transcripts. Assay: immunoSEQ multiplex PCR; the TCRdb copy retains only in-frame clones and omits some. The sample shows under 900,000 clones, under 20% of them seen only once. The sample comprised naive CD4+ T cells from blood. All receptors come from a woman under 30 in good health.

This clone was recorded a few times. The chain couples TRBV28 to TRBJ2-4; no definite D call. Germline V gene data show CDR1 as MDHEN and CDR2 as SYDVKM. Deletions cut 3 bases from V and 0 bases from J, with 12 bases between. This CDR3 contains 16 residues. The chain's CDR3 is CASSFLSQIAKNIQYF. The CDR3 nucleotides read TGTGCCAGCAGTTTCCTCTCCCAGATAGCCAAAAACATTCAGTACTTC.

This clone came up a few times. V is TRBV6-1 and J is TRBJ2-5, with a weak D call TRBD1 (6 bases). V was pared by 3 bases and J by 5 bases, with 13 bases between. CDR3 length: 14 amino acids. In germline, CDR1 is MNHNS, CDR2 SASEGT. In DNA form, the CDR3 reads TGTGCCAGCAGTGACACGGGACACTGGGAGACCCAGTACTTC. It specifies CASSDTGHWETQYF.

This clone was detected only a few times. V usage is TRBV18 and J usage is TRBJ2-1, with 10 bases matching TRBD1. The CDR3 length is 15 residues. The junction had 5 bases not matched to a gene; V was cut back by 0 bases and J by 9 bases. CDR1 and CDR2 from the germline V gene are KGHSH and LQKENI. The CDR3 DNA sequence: TGTGCCAGCTCACCACCGGGACAGGGGAGGTTTGAGCAGTTCTTC. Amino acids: CASSPPGQGRFEQFF.

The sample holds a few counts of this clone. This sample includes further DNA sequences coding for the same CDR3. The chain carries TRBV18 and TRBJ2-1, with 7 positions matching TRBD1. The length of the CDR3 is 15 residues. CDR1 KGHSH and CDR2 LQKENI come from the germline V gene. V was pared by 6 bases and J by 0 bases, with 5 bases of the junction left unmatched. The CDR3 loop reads CASSPRDSSYNEQFF. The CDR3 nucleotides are TGTGCCAGCTCCCCCCGGGACAGCTCCTACAATGAGCAGTTCTTC.

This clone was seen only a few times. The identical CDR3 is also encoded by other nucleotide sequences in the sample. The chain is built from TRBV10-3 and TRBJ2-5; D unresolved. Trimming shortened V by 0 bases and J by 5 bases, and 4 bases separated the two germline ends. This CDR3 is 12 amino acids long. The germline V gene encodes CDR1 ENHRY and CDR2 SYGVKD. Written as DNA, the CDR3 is TGTGCCATCAGTGAGTCCGGGGAGACCCAGTACTTC. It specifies CAISESGETQYF.

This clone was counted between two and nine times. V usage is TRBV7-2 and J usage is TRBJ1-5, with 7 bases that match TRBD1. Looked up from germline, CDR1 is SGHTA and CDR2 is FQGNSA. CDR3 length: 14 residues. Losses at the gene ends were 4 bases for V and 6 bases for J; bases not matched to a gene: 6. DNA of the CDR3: TGTGCCAGCAGCTCGGACAGGTCTTTTCAGCCCCAGCATTTT. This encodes CASSSDRSFQPQHF.

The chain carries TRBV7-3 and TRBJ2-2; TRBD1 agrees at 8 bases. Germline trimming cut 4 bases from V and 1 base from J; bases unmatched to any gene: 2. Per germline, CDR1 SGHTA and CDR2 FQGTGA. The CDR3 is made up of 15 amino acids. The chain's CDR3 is CASSSDRGNTGELFF. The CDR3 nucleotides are TGTGCCAGCAGCTCTGACAGGGGGAACACCGGGGAGCTGTTTTTT. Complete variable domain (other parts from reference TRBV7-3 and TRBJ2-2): GAGVSQTPSNKVTEKGKYVELRCDPISGHTALYWYRQSLGQGPEFLIYFQGTGAADDSGLPNDRFFAVRPEGSVSTLKIQRTERGDSAVYLCASSSDRGNTGELFFGEGSRLTVL.

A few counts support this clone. The CDR3 is CASSQNFRNYGYTF. The CDR3 DNA follows: TGCGCCAGCAGCCAGAACTTCAGGAACTATGGCTACACCTTC. This chain uses TRBV4-1 with TRBJ1-2; D call uncertain. The V end lost 3 bases, the J end lost 2 bases, and 10 bases lay between the germline ends. The CDR3 covers 14 residues. Germline V gene lookup returns CDR1 MGHRA and CDR2 YSYEKL.